A single sample is the source of the 6 T cell receptor beta chains below, sequenced in a study of human T cells and chemical hapten exposure. MiXCR, run by TCRdb on the 5' RACE reads, gives a single entry per CDR3 protein. The data hold 130,000 or so distinct CDR3 sequences, with 4.1% observed a single time. From whole blood left unfractionated, total RNA was extracted. These receptors all stem from a female donor in good health.

This clonotype was seen more than once but under ten times. This chain links TRBV27 with TRBJ2-1, with 8 positions matching TRBD1. The junction had 5 bases not matched to a gene; V was cut back by 5 bases and J by 8 bases. CDR3 size: 13 residues. Germline values: CDR1 MNHEY, CDR2 SMNVEV (reference sequence). CDR3 coding DNA: TGTGCCAGCAGTAAACAGGGGGTAGATGAGCAGTTCTTC. This codes for CASSKQGVDEQFF.

This clonotype was seen ten or more times. CDR3 protein: CASSLTALNTEAFF. The DNA of the CDR3 is TGCGCCAGCAGCCTCACGGCCTTGAACACTGAAGCTTTCTTT. The rearrangement links TRBV4-1 to TRBJ1-1; D is unresolved. Trimming took 4 bases from V and 0 from J, leaving 9 bases between them. The length of the CDR3 is 14 residues. Germline loops: CDR1 MGHRA, CDR2 YSYEKL.

Comments on this clonotype: Just one base apart from a much larger clone, this may be a read error. V usage is TRBV7-3 and J usage is TRBJ2-1, with TRBD2 as a possible D gene (6 bases). V shed 1 base and J shed 4 bases, with 11 bases lying between them. Looked up from germline, CDR1 is SGHTA and CDR2 is FQGTGA. CDR3 size: 15 residues. CDR3 loop: CASSLRGDRYNEQFF. The CDR3 DNA reads as TGTGCCAGCAGCTTAAGGGGGGACCGTTACAATGAGCAGTTCTTC. Variable domain in full (rest from reference TRBV7-3 and TRBJ2-1): GAGVSQTPSNKVTEKGKYVELRCDPISGHTALYWYRQSLGQGPEFLIYFQGTGAADDSGLPNDRFFAVRPEGSVSTLKIQRTERGDSAVYLCASSLRGDRYNEQFFGPGTRLTVL.

This clonotype occurred many times. The chain combines TRBV5-8 with TRBJ2-7; 10 bases fit TRBD1. The V gene's germline CDR1 is SGHTS and CDR2 YDEGEE. CDR3 size: 15 residues. Trimming cost V 4 bases and J 5 bases; bases outside gene matches: 9. The CDR3 sequence is CASSKTGTGVHEQYF. CDR3 bases: TGTGCCAGCAGCAAGACCGGGACAGGGGTGCACGAGCAGTACTTC.

The table lists this clonotype with many counts. The gene calls are TRBV9 and TRBJ2-1; D remains unclear. This CDR3 region has 15 residues. In germline, CDR1 is SGDLS, CDR2 YYNGEE. V lost 2 bases, J lost 2 bases, and 11 bases lay in between. The DNA of the CDR3 is TGTGCCAGCAGCGTTGGTTCGATAACCTACAATGAGCAGTTCTTC. Translated: CASSVGSITYNEQFF.

This chain links TRBV28 with TRBJ1-1; D unclear. The CDR3 sequence is 12 residues long. Germline V CDR1 and CDR2: MDHEN, SYDVKM. Trimming cost V 6 bases and J 3 bases, with 8 bases left between them. CDR3: CASSNDYTEAFF. As DNA, the CDR3 is TGTGCCAGCAGCAACGATTACACTGAAGCTTTCTTT.